Listed below are T cell receptor beta chains from one sample, sequenced in a study of T cells after yellow fever vaccination. TCRdb itself ran the 5' RACE reads through MiXCR, one entry per CDR3 protein. The sample has a few hundred thousand distinct CDR3 sequences; roughly 9% are singletons. The sample here was CD4+ T cells sorted from PBMCs, taken 5 days after the yellow fever booster vaccination. These receptors were taken from a man aged 18 to 29 who received the YFV17D yellow fever vaccine. Each CDR3 is given with its conserved first and last residue. The D gene is left open where the match is weak. Rows may omit the clone size; those that give it use once, few, many or a size class.

j_call clone_size v_call d_call cdr3_nt cdr3_aa
TRBJ2-5 many TRBV15 TRBD1 TGTGCCACCAGCAAGAGGACAGGGGGCGCAGAGACCCAGTACTTC CATSKRTGGAETQYF
TRBJ2-3 NA TRBV10-3 NA TGTGCCATCAGTGAGGGACGTAGCACAGATACGCAGTATTTT CAISEGRSTDTQYF
TRBJ2-2 many TRBV7-9 TRBD2 TGTGCCAGCAGCCCGGGACTAGCAACCGGGGAGCTGTTTTTT CASSPGLATGELFF
TRBJ2-5 few TRBV5-6 NA TGTGCCAGCAGCCCCCAGGGCCGAGCAGAGACCCAGTACTTC CASSPQGRAETQYF
TRBJ2-3 many TRBV5-1 NA TGCGCCAGCAGCTTGGATCCCACAGATACGCAGTATTTT CASSLDPTDTQYF
TRBJ2-1 few TRBV12-3/TRBV12-4 TRBD2 TGTGCCAGCAGAGAGACTAGCGGGGGGCCGGCTATCGATGAGCAGTTCTTC CASRETSGGPAIDEQFF
TRBJ1-5 many TRBV7-2 NA TGTGCCAGCAGCCGTAGCAATCAGCCCCAGCATTTT CASSRSNQPQHF
TRBJ1-1 NA TRBV5-1 NA TGCGCCAGCAGCTTGGAAACAGGGTCTAAAGCTTTCTTT CASSLETGSKAFF
TRBJ1-6 few TRBV19 TRBD1 TGTGCCAGTAGTATCCGGGACAGGGGGGTATATTCACCCCTCCACTTT CASSIRDRGVYSPLHF
TRBJ1-2 NA TRBV7-2 NA TGTGCCAGCAGCTTAGCAACGGAATTCTATGGCTACACCTTC CASSLATEFYGYTF
TRBJ1-4 NA TRBV7-2 NA TGTGCCAGCAGCTTAAGGTCGGGGGATAATGAAAAACTGTTTTTT CASSLRSGDNEKLFF
TRBJ1-5 NA TRBV6-2/TRBV6-3 NA TGTGCCAGCAGTTACCGCAATCAGCCCCAGCATTTT CASSYRNQPQHF
TRBJ2-2 many TRBV20-1 TRBD2 TGCAGTGCCCCTAATCCTCTAGCGGCAAACACCGGGGAGCTGTTTTTT CSAPNPLAANTGELFF
TRBJ2-3 many TRBV20-1 TRBD2 TGCAGTGCCGACCAGGCTAGCGGATCAGATACGCAGTATTTT CSADQASGSDTQYF
TRBJ2-3 many TRBV7-9 TRBD1 TGTGCCAGCAGCTTAGGTCGGGACAGTCCTCCCCATTTT CASSLGRDSPPHF
TRBJ2-2 many TRBV7-2 TRBD2 TGTGCCAGCCAACGCGGGGGGGCCGCCGGGGAGCTGTTTTTT CASQRGGAAGELFF
TRBJ1-1 few TRBV7-2 NA TGTGCCAGCAGCTCTTTCGACAACACTGAAGCTTTCTTT CASSSFDNTEAFF
TRBJ1-1 NA TRBV6-1 NA TGTGCCAGCAGCTACTGGGACACCCCGGGGAACACTGAAGCTTTCTTT CASSYWDTPGNTEAFF
TRBJ1-1 NA TRBV2 NA TGTGCCAGCAGTCTATCCACGGAGGGCACTGAAGCTTTCTTT CASSLSTEGTEAFF
TRBJ2-7 few TRBV5-6 NA TGTGCCAGCAGCCTGGACCCTAGAGTCTACGAGCAGTACTTC CASSLDPRVYEQYF
TRBJ2-7 few TRBV19 TRBD1 TGTGCCAGTAGTACCCCCGGGACAGGTTCCTACGAGCAGTACTTC CASSTPGTGSYEQYF
TRBJ2-5 NA TRBV5-1 TRBD1 TGCGCCAGCAGCACAGGGACAGGGGAGGAGACCCAGTACTTC CASSTGTGEETQYF
TRBJ2-1 few TRBV15 NA TGTGCCACCAGCAGAGACGGACACAATGAGCAGTTCTTC CATSRDGHNEQFF
TRBJ1-2 few TRBV5-6 NA TGTGCCAGCAGCTGGGTGACGGAAGGCTACACCTTC CASSWVTEGYTF
TRBJ2-7 NA TRBV7-2 NA TGTGCCAGCAGCCGACAGACTACCAGTTACGAGCAGTACTTC CASSRQTTSYEQYF
TRBJ2-5 few TRBV6-6 NA TGTGCCAGCGGCACGTTCCAAGAGACCCAGTACTTC CASGTFQETQYF
TRBJ1-2 few TRBV15 NA TGTGCCACCAGCTTGGAACGATGGGATGGCTACACCTTC CATSLERWDGYTF
TRBJ1-2 many TRBV5-1 NA TGCGCCAGCGTCCCTGGACAGCCCGCTGGTAACTATGGCTACACCTTC CASVPGQPAGNYGYTF
TRBJ1-5 few TRBV30 NA TGTGCCTGGAACTATGGACAGTATAGCAATCAGCCCCAGCATTTT CAWNYGQYSNQPQHF
TRBJ2-1 NA TRBV24-1 TRBD2 TGTGCCACCAGTGTGAGGCGGGGGGACAATGAGCAGTTCTTC CATSVRRGDNEQFF
TRBJ2-2 NA TRBV5-1 TRBD1 TGCGCCAGCAGCTCGACAGGGGGCAGCACCGGGGAGCTGTTTTTT CASSSTGGSTGELFF
TRBJ2-4 few TRBV6-2/TRBV6-3 NA TGTGCCAGCACCCAACTAGCCAAAAACATTCAGTACTTC CASTQLAKNIQYF
TRBJ1-1 NA TRBV2 NA TGTGCCAGCTGGGCAGGGAACACTGAAGCTTTCTTT CASWAGNTEAFF